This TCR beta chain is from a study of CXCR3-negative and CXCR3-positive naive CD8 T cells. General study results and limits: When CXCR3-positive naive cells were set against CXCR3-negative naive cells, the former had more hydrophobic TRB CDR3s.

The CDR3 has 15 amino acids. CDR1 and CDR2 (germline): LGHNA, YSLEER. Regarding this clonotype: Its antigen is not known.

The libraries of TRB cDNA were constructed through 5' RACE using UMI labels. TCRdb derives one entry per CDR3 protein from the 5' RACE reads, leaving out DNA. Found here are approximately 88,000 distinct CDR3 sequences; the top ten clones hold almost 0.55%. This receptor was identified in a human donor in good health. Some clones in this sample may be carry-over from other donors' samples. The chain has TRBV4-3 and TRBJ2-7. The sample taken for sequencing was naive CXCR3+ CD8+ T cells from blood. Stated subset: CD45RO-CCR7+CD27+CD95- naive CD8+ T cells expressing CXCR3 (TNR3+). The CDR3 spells CASSQGEASSYEQYF.